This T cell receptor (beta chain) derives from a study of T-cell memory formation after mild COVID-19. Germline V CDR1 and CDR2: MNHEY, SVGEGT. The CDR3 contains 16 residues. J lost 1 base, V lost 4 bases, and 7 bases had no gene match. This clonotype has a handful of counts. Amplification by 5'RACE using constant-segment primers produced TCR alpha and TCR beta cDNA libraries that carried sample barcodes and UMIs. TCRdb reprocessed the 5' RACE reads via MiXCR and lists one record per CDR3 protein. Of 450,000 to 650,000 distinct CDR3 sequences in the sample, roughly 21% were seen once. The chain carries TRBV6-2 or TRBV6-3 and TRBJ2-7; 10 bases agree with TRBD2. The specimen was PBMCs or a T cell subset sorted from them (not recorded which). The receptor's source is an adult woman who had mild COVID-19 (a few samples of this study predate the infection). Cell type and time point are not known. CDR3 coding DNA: TGTGCCAGCAGTTCGCGACCGGGACTAGCGTCCTACGAGCAGTACTTC. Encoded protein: CASSSRPGLASYEQYF.